This TCR beta chain originates from a study of blood T cell repertoires in COVID-19. Study-level background: The United States, Italy and Spain supplied acute and convalescent COVID-19 samples. Sources were T cells, B-cell-depleted T cells, or PBMCs; the material itself was cDNA or gDNA.

V lost 4 bases, J lost 2 bases, and 7 bases stayed unmatched. The CDR3 is 15 amino acids. CDR1 and CDR2 from the germline V gene are MNHNY and SVGAGI (reference sequence). Authors' processing steps: Scientists estimated how many nucleated cells there were by amplifying reference gene primers. Clones were read by immunoSEQ multiplex PCR, and TCRdb kept only the in-frame ones, dropping some. The V and J calls and the clone size are those of that table, but D and trimming were determined from the DNA. The sample includes around 190,000 clones, around 77% of them seen just once. Sequenced sample: peripheral blood. This clonotype was obtained from a man aged 65 to 79 with active or convalescent COVID-19. V and J are TRBV6-6 and TRBJ1-1; 7 nucleotides line up with TRBD1. The CDR3 sequence: CASSLQGRENTEAFF. As DNA, the CDR3 is TGTGCCAGCAGTTTACAGGGGAGAGAAAACACTGAAGCTTTCTTT.